These 7 T cell receptor beta chains share one sample of origin, sequenced in a study of cytomegalovirus exposure and HLA in healthy donors. The PCR was carried out with 60 Vbeta primers and 13 Jbeta primers. TCRdb's copy holds only in-frame clones and misses some; the assay was immunoSEQ multiplex PCR. The data hold a few hundred thousand clones, with under 80% observed a single time. Specimen: PBMCs. These receptors were collected from a woman in her thirties in good health and CMV-seronegative.

The rearrangement uses TRBV19 and TRBJ1-4, with TRBD1 matching 8 bases. The CDR3 contains 16 residues. J was trimmed by 8 bases and V by 5 bases; bases with no gene match: 13. CDR1 and CDR2 (germline): LNHDA, SQIVND (reference sequence). The DNA for the CDR3 is TGTGCCAGTAGTCTATCTTCAGGGGGCCTAAGGGAAAAACTGTTTTTT. Encoded protein: CASSLSSGGLREKLFF. Filled out from reference TRBV19 and TRBJ1-4, the complete variable domain reads DGGITQSPKYLFRKEGQNVTLSCEQNLNHDAMYWYRQDPGQGLRLIYYSQIVNDFQKGDIAEGYSVSREKKESFPLTVTSAQKNPTAFYLCASSLSSGGLREKLFFGSGTQLSVL.

In DNA form, the CDR3 reads TGTGCCAGCAGTTTATGGAGGGGTCAGCCCCAGCATTTT. It encodes CASSLWRGQPQHF. The gene calls are TRBV27 and TRBJ1-5; TRBD1 might be the D (5 bases). V was clipped by 1 base and J by 6 bases, with 7 bases between them. The CDR3 totals 13 residues. The V gene's germline CDR1 is MNHEY and CDR2 SMNVEV (reference sequence).

This chain joins TRBV9 and TRBJ1-4; D may be TRBD1 (5 bases). The germline V gene encodes CDR1 SGDLS and CDR2 YYNGEE. The CDR3 length is 15 residues. V was pared by 4 bases and J by 3 bases, with 13 bases between. The CDR3 loop reads CASSPGGEANEKLFF. CDR3 sequence (DNA): TGTGCCAGCAGCCCGGGAGGGGAGGCTAATGAAAAACTGTTTTTT.

The chain couples TRBV9 to TRBJ2-1; 10 nucleotides line up with TRBD2. Per germline, CDR1 SGDLS and CDR2 YYNGEE. This CDR3 is 16 amino acids long. Trimming took 4 bases from V and 1 from J; bases not matched to a gene: 5. CDR3 in amino acids: CASSPSLAGSYNEQFF. CDR3 nucleotide sequence: TGTGCCAGCAGCCCATCACTAGCGGGATCCTACAATGAGCAGTTCTTC.

The V and J genes are TRBV6-1 and TRBJ1-5; D is ambiguous. The germline V gene encodes CDR1 MNHNS and CDR2 SASEGT. Deletions cut 9 bases from V and 5 bases from J, with 5 bases between. The CDR3 loop spans 10 amino acids. In nucleotides, the CDR3 is TGTGCCAGTTCCTATCAGCCCCAGCATTTT. Translation gives CASSYQPQHF.

This CDR3 is CASSLDSSGTDTQYF. CDR3 coding DNA: TGTGCCAGCAGCTTAGATTCTAGCGGCACAGATACGCAGTATTTT. The rearrangement uses TRBV7-2 and TRBJ2-3; a possible D gene is TRBD2 (6 bases). In germline, CDR1 is SGHTA, CDR2 FQGNSA. Trimming took 1 base from V and 1 from J, leaving 9 bases between them. This CDR3 is 15 amino acids long.

This clone was observed a handful of times. The genes are TRBV28 and TRBJ1-2; 9 bases line up with TRBD1. V lost 8 bases to trimming and J lost 8 bases; unmatched junction nucleotides: 9. CDR1 and CDR2 (germline): MDHEN, SYDVKM. The CDR3 length is 13 residues. CDR3 coding DNA: TGTGCCAGCCAAGGGACAGGGTATAGGGGCTACACCTTC. Its protein product is CASQGTGYRGYTF.